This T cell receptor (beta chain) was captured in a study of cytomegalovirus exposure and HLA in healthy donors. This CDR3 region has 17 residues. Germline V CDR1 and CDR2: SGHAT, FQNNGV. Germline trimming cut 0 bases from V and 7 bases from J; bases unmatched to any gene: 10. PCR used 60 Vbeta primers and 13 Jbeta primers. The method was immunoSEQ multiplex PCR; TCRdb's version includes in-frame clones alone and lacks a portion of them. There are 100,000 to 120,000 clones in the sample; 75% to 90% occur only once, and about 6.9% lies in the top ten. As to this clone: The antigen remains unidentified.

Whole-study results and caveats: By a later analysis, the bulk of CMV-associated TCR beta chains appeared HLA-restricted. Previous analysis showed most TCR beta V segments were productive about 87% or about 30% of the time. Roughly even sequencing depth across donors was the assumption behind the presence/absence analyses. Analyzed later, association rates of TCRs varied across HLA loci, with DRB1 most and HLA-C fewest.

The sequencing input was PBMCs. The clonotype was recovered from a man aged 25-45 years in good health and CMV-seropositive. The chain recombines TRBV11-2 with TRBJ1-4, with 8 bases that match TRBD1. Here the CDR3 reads CASSLEVLTGEGEKLFF. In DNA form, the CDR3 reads TGTGCCAGCAGCTTAGAGGTATTGACAGGGGAAGGTGAAAAACTGTTTTTT.